This T cell receptor (beta chain) came from a study of blood T cell repertoires in COVID-19. Across the study: Acute-phase and convalescent COVID-19 samples originated in the United States, Italy and Spain. In each case, the material was cDNA or gDNA derived from T cells, B-cell-depleted T cells, or PBMCs.

Original methodology: Estimates of nucleated cell counts were drawn from the amplification of reference gene primers. Here immunoSEQ multiplex PCR was the method, and the copy in TCRdb shows in-frame clones only, minus some. Clone size and V and J calls were adopted from that table, with D and trimming inferred from the DNA. Counted here are over 150,000 clones, more than 75% occurring once; the ten biggest clones make up 2% to 3%. This CDR3 is built from 14 residues. Trimming stripped 1 base from V and 5 bases from J, with 12 bases between. CDR1 SGHNT and CDR2 YYREEE come from the germline V gene (reference sequence).

Sequences were obtained from peripheral blood. This clonotype was obtained from a man aged 18 to 29 with acute or convalescent COVID-19. The chain links TRBV5-4 to TRBJ1-2; D is possibly TRBD1 (5 bases). The DNA of the CDR3 is TGTGCCAGCAGCTTGCAGGGAATAAAATATGGCTACACCTTC. The encoded protein is CASSLQGIKYGYTF. Drawing the rest from reference TRBV5-4 and TRBJ1-2, the complete variable domain is ETGVTQSPTHLIKTRGQQVTLRCSSQSGHNTVSWYQQALGQGPQFIFQYYREEENGRGNFPPRFSGLQFPNYSSELNVNALELDDSALYLCASSLQGIKYGYTFGSGTRLTVV.